This T cell receptor (beta chain) emerged from a study of shared clonotypes between healthy human individuals. Study-level information: Per-donor plates numbered three CD4 naive, three CD4 memory, two CD8 naive and one CD8 memory.

Per the original data handling: Junction-only immunoSEQ sequences carried no quality scores, so filtering differed. Assay: immunoSEQ multiplex PCR; the TCRdb copy retains only in-frame clones and omits some. The V and J calls and clone size are taken from that table; D and trimming were inferred from the DNA. Counted here are about 2,500,000 clones, approximately 90% occurring once; the ten biggest clones make up about 0.13%. General study points: Non-shared clonotypes had lower generation probabilities than clonotypes shared by all four sorted-subset donors. Generally, estimated richness proved larger in naive subsets than it did in memory subsets.

As to this clone: Its specificity is unknown. The germline gene is not matched at one end of the junction; a read error may be the cause.

Germline V lookup: CDR1 SGHRS, CDR2 YFSETQ. The CDR3 sequence is 14 residues long. V and J are TRBV5-1 and TRBJ1-4, with D unresolved. The TCR originated in a man younger than 35 in good health. What was sequenced was naive CD4+ T cells sorted from blood. Subset: CD45RA+ positively selected. The CDR3 is CASTLGRANEKLFF. DNA of the CDR3: TGCGCCAGCACCTTGGGCCGCGCAAATGAAAAACTGTTTTTT.